This T cell receptor (beta chain) was recovered during a study of early T cells in non-severe SARS-CoV-2 infection. About the study: Sequencing used unsorted whole-blood bulk RNA, so chains lack pairing. Points from the study as a whole: There was a bias toward anti-spike CD8 responses in VDJdb matching, which missed private and CD4 specificities.

On this clonotype itself: Its antigen remains unknown. An end of the junction differs from the germline gene, which may be a read error.

CDR3 length equals 15 residues. As part of library construction, unique molecular identifiers were attached to individual cDNA molecules. TCRdb reprocessed the 5' RACE reads with MiXCR, giving one entry per CDR3 protein. The repertoire holds tens of thousands of distinct CDR3 sequences, with roughly 12% as singletons. The chain combines TRBV12-3 or TRBV12-4 with TRBJ2-1, with 10 positions matching TRBD1. The sequenced material came from whole blood. This receptor was obtained from an adult who was a healthcare worker with PCR-confirmed SARS-CoV-2 infection or an uninfected control (not recorded which). The CDR3: CDSSPRDRGYNEQFF. CDR3 DNA sequence: TGTGACAGCAGTCCCCGGGACAGGGGATACAATGAGCAGTTCTTC.